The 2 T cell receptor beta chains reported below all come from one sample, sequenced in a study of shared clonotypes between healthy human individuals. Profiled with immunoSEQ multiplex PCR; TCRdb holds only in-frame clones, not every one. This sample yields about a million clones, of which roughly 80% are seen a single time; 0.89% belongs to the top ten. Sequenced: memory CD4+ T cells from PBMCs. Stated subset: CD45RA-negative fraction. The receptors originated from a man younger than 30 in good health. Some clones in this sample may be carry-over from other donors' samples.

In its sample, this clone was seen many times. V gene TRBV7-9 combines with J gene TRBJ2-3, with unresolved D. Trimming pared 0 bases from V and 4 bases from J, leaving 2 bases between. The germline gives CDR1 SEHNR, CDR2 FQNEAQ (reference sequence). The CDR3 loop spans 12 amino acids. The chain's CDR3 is CASSLAADTQYF. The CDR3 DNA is TGTGCCAGCAGCTTAGCGGCAGATACGCAGTATTTT.

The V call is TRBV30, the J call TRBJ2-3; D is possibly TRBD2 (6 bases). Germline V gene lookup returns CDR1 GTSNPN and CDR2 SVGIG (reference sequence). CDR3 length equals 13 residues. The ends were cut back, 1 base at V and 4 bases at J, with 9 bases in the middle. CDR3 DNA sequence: TGTGCCTGGAGTGGATCGGGAGCAGATACGCAGTATTTT. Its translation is CAWSGSGADTQYF.